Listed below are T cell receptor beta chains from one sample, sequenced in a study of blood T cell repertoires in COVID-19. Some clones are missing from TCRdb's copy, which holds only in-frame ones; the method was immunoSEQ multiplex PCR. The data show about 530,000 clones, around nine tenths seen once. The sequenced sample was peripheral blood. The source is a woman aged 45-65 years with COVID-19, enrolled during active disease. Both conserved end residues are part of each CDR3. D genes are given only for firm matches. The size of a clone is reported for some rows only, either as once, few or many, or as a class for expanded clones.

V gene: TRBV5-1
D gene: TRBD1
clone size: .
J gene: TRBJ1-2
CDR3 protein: CASSFRGTGDYGYTF
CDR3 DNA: TGCGCCAGCAGCTTTAGAGGGACAGGGGACTATGGCTACACCTTC

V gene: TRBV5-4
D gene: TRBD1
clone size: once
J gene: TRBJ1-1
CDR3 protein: CASSVDRETEAFF
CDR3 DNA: TGTGCCAGCAGCGTCGACAGGGAGACTGAAGCTTTCTTT

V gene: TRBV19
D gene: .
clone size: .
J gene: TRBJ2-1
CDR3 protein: CASSLSFGTHNEQFF
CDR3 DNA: TGTGCCAGTTCTCTCTCCTTCGGGACTCATAATGAGCAGTTCTTC

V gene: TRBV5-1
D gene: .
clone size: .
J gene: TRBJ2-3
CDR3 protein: CASSLRLPGDTQYF
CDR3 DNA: TGCGCCAGCAGCCTGCGACTACCTGGGGATACGCAGTATTTT

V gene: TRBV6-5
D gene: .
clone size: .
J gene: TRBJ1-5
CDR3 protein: CASRERGGHQPQHF
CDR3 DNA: TGTGCCAGCCGGGAGCGGGGGGGTCATCAGCCCCAGCATTTT

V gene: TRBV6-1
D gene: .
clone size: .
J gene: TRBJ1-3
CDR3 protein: CASSEGTPGNTIYF
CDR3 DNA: TGTGCCAGCAGTGAAGGGACACCTGGAAACACCATATATTTT

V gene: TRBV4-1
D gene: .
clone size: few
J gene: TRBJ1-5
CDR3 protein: CASSQVVGGGQPQHF
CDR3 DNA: TGCGCCAGCAGCCAAGTTGTGGGGGGTGGCCAGCCCCAGCATTTT

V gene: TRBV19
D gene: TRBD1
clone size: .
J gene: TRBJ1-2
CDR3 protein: CASSRTGEGDYGYTF
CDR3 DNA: TGTGCCAGTAGTAGGACAGGAGAAGGGGACTATGGCTACACCTTC

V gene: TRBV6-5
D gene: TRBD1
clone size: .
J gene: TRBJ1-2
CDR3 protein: CASKGAVYGYTF
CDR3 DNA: TGTGCCAGCAAGGGGGCAGTCTATGGCTACACCTTC

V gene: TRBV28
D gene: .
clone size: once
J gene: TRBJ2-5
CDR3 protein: CASSLSRAQETQYF
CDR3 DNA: TGTGCCAGCAGTTTATCCAGGGCCCAAGAGACCCAGTACTTC

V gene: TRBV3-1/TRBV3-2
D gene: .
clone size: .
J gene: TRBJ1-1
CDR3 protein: CASSTDSNTEAFF
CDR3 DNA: TGTGCCAGCAGCACGGACTCGAACACTGAAGCTTTCTTT

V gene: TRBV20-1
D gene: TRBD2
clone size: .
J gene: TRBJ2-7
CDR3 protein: CPCGGPYEQYF
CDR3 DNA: TGCCCCTGCGGGGGGCCCTACGAGCAGTACTTC

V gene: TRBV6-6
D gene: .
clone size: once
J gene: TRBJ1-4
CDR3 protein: CASSLRAGEKLFF
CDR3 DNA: TGTGCCAGCAGTCTCAGGGCCGGGGAAAAACTGTTTTTT

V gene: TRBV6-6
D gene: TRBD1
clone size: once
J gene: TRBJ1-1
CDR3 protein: CASSGTGRTEAFF
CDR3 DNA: TGTGCCAGCAGCGGGACAGGACGCACTGAAGCTTTCTTT

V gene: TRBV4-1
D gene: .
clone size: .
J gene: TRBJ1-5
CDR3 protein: CASSRAWGGGQPQHF
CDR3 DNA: TGCGCCAGCAGCCGAGCTTGGGGAGGGGGACAGCCCCAGCATTTT

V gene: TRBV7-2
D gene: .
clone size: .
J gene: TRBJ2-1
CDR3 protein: CASSLGPSGQRYNEQFF
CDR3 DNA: TGTGCCAGCAGCTTAGGCCCGTCAGGGCAAAGGTACAATGAGCAGTTCTTC

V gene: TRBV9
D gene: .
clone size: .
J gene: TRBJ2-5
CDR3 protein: CASSQEGRGTQYF
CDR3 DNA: TGTGCCAGCAGCCAAGAGGGCAGGGGGACCCAGTACTTC

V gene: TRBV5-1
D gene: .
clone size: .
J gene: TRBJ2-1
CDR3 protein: CASAGLAGNEQFF
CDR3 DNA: TGCGCCAGCGCCGGGCTAGCTGGTAATGAGCAGTTCTTC

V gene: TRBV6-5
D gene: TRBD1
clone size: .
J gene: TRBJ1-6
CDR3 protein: CASSYSRQGGNSPLHF
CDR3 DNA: TGTGCCAGCAGTTACTCTAGACAGGGTGGGAATTCACCCCTCCACTTT

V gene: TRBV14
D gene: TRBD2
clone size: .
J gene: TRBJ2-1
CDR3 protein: CASSQRVLAGVPNEQFF
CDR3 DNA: TGTGCCAGCAGCCAACGAGTACTAGCGGGGGTTCCCAATGAGCAGTTCTTC

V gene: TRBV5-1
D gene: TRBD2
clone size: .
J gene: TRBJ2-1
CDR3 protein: CASSLEALAAGGNEQFF
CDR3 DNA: TGCGCCAGCAGCTTGGAGGCTCTAGCGGCGGGGGGCAATGAGCAGTTCTTC

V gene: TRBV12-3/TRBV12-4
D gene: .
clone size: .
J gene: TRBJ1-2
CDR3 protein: CASSFAQVEGYTF
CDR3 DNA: TGTGCCAGCAGTTTCGCCCAGGTCGAAGGCTACACCTTC

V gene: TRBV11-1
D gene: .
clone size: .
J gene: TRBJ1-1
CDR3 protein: CASSLVRNTEAFF
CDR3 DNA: TGTGCCAGCAGCTTGGTCAGAAACACTGAAGCTTTCTTT

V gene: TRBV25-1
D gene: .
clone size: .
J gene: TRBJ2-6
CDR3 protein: CASSSMGVPYRANVLTF
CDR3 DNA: TGTGCCAGCAGTTCTATGGGAGTACCCTATCGGGCCAACGTCCTGACTTTC

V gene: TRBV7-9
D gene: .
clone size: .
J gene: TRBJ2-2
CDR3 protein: CASSFRPTGYGTGELFF
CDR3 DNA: TGTGCCAGCAGCTTCCGACCCACAGGGTATGGCACCGGGGAGCTGTTTTTT

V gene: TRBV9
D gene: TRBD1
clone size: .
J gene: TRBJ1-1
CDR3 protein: CASSPRQGGSNTEAFF
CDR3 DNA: TGTGCCAGCAGCCCCCGACAGGGGGGATCGAACACTGAAGCTTTCTTT

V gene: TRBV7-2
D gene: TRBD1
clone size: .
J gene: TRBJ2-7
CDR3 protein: CASSLGQGGYEQYF
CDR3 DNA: TGTGCCAGCAGCTTGGGACAGGGTGGCTACGAGCAGTACTTC

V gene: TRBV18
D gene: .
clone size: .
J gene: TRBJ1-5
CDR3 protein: CASSPGTGNQPQHF
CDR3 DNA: TGTGCCAGCTCACCCGGTACAGGGAACCAGCCCCAGCATTTT

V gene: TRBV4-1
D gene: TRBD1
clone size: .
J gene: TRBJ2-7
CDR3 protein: CASSQGGQALSSYEQYF
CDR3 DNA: TGCGCCAGCAGCCAAGGGGGACAGGCCCTGAGCTCCTACGAGCAGTACTTC

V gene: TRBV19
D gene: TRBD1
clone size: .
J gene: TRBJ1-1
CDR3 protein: CASKWQGETEAFF
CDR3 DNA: TGTGCCAGTAAATGGCAGGGGGAAACTGAAGCTTTCTTT

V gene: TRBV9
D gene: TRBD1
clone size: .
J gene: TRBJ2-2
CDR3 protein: CASSPGAGGAGELFF
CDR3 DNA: TGTGCCAGCAGCCCCGGGGCAGGGGGTGCCGGGGAGCTGTTTTTT

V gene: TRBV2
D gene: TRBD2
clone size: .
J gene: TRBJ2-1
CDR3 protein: CASTRWDYIDEQFF
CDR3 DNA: TGTGCCAGCACGAGATGGGACTATATTGATGAGCAGTTCTTC

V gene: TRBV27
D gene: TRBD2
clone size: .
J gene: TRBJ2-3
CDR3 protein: CASSRLAGADTQYF
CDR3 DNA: TGTGCCAGCAGTCGGTTAGCGGGGGCAGATACGCAGTATTTT

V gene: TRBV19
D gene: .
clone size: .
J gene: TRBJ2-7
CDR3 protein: CASKGTPSSYEQYF
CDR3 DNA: TGTGCCAGTAAAGGGACACCAAGCTCCTACGAGCAGTACTTC

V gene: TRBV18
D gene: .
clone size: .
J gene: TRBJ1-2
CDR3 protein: CASSPPRSDYGYTF
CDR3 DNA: TGTGCCAGCTCACCTCCCAGGTCGGACTATGGCTACACCTTC

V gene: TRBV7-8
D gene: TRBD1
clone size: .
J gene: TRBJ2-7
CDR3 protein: CASSLGFVQGLPYEQYF
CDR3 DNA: TGTGCCAGCAGCTTAGGGTTCGTACAGGGGCTCCCTTACGAGCAGTACTTC

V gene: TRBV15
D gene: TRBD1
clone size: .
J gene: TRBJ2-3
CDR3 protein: CATSRDLGTDMADTQYF
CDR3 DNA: TGTGCCACCAGCAGAGATTTAGGGACAGATATGGCAGATACGCAGTATTTT

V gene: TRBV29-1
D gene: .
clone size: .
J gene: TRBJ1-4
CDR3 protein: CSALGGVNEKLFF
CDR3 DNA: TGCAGCGCCTTAGGAGGGGTTAATGAAAAACTGTTTTTT

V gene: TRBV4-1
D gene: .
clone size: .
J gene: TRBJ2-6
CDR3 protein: CASTPRRVSGANVLTF
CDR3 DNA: TGCGCCAGCACCCCCCGAAGAGTCTCTGGGGCCAACGTCCTGACTTTC

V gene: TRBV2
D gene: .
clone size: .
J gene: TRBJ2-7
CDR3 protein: CASRIDKAYEQYF
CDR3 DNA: TGTGCCAGCAGAATTGACAAGGCCTACGAGCAGTACTTC

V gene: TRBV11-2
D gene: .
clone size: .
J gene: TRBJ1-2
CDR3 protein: CASSLGVSGYTF
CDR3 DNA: TGTGCCAGCAGCTTAGGTGTAAGCGGCTACACCTTC

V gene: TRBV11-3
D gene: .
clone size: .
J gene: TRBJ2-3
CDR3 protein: CASSPGDGTDTQYF
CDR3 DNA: TGTGCCAGCTCGCCAGGGGATGGCACAGATACGCAGTATTTT

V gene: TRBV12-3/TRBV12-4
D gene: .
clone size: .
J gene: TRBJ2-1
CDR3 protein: CASSFPRGEQFF
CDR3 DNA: TGTGCCAGCAGTTTCCCAAGAGGTGAGCAGTTCTTC

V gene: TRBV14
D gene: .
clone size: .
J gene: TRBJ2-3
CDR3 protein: CASTQGQGRYF
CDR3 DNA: TGTGCCAGCACCCAGGGTCAGGGGAGGTATTTT

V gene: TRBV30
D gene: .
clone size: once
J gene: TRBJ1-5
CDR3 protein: CAWSRGNLNQPQHF
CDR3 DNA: TGTGCCTGGAGTAGAGGGAACCTAAATCAGCCCCAGCATTTT